The rows below give T cell receptor beta chains drawn from one sample of a study of T cells expressing NK-cell markers. Each CDR3 protein gets one entry in TCRdb, which reprocessed the 5' RACE reads and gives no DNA. This sample's table reports 150,000 to 180,000 distinct CDR3 sequences. The sequenced sample was blood T cells: a sorted CD56 or NKG2C T cell subset, CD4+ or CD8+ T cells, or bulk PBMC T cells (not recorded which). The receptors derive from a woman aged 45-65 years in good health. Each CDR3 is given with its conserved first and last residue. Fields, in order: J gene, V gene, CDR3 protein.

TRBJ1-2 | TRBV3-1 | CASSSSSLTESSNNYGYTF
TRBJ2-7 | TRBV4-1 | CASSQDNLKTGDKATGQYF
TRBJ2-1 | TRBV7-9 | CASSLVANEQFF
TRBJ1-6 | TRBV12-3/TRBV12-4 | CASSSRGSVRASPLHF
TRBJ2-1 | TRBV7-9 | CASSLGERGDEQFF
TRBJ2-7 | TRBV20-1 | CSAQDSSYEQYF
TRBJ2-3 | TRBV7-8 | CASSLLTSGSRSTDTQYF
TRBJ2-2 | TRBV9 | CASSVGSGGTGELFF
TRBJ1-3 | TRBV9 | CASSATGSGNTIYF
TRBJ1-5 | TRBV10-2 | CASIAGAGDQPQHF
TRBJ1-4 | TRBV27 | CASCPGGAVNEKLFF
TRBJ2-7 | TRBV11-2 | CASSLDQGRYEQYF
TRBJ2-3 | TRBV3-1 | CASSQDLASGSLYTDTQYF
TRBJ2-7 | TRBV5-5 | CASSPGSGSYEQYF
TRBJ2-2 | TRBV29-1 | CSVRQKLNTGELFF
TRBJ2-1 | TRBV28 | CASSLGRISGEGPDEQFF
TRBJ2-1 | TRBV18 | CASSPADLTSHSYNEQFF
TRBJ1-2 | TRBV27 | CASSLDRVHYGYTF
TRBJ2-3 | TRBV12-3/TRBV12-4 | CASSLIGTVTDTQYF
TRBJ2-1 | TRBV5-1 | CASSLAADWRVGEQFF
TRBJ2-2 | TRBV12-3/TRBV12-4 | CASSLPSGSTGELFF
TRBJ2-3 | TRBV7-3 | CASSLMVADTQYF
TRBJ2-1 | TRBV7-2 | CASSLVFGLAGADSEQFF
TRBJ2-2 | TRBV7-7 | CASSAGTGGTGELFF
TRBJ2-1 | TRBV20-1 | CSARAPMAGGYNEQFF
TRBJ2-1 | TRBV20-1 | CSARALAVGDEQFF
TRBJ2-3 | TRBV9 | CASSRHAGPPTDTQYF
TRBJ2-3 | TRBV6-5 | CASSYSMAGSYTDTQYF
TRBJ1-4 | TRBV7-9 | CASSLGPREKLFF
TRBJ2-7 | TRBV10-3 | CAISGQGGPSYEQYF
TRBJ2-3 | TRBV4-1 | CASSQGVGGPSTDTQYF
TRBJ2-1 | TRBV29-1 | CSVDNLGFDEQFF
TRBJ2-1 | TRBV6-1 | CASSIIAGAPYNEQFF
TRBJ1-1 | TRBV7-8 | CASSLVGTTVTEAFF
TRBJ2-1 | TRBV4-1 | CASSQVGQGYEQFF